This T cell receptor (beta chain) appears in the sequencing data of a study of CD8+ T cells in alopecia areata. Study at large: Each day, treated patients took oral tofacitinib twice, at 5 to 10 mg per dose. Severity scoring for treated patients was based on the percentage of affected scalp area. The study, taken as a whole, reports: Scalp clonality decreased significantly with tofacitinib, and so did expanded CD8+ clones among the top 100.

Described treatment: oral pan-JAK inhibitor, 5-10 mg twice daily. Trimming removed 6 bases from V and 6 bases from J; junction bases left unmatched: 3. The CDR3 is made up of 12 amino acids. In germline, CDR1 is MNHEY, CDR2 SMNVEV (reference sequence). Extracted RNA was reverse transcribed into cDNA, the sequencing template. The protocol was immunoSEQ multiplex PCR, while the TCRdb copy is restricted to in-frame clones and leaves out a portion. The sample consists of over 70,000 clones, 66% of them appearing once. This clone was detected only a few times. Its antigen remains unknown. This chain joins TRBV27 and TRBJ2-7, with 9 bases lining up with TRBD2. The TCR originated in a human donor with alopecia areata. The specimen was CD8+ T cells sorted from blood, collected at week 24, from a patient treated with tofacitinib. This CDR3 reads CASSLAGSEQYF. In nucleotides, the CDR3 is TGTGCCAGCAGCCTAGCGGGAAGCGAGCAGTACTTC.